This TCR beta chain was sequenced in a study of blood T cells in healthy people across ages. Germline values: CDR1 SGHRS, CDR2 YFSETQ. The CDR3 totals 15 residues. V lost 0 bases to trimming and J lost 1 base, with 10 bases between them. This clonotype came up many times. The authors ran a second PCR of roughly 6 to 11 cycles using a sample-barcoded 5' primer and a J-beta primer mix. All cDNA molecules were each tagged by a template-switch adaptor with 12 random nucleotides. One entry per CDR3 protein, called by TCRdb with MiXCR from the 5' RACE reads. The sample carries hundreds of thousands of distinct CDR3 sequences, under 50% recorded once.

Sequencing was performed on blood. The TCR comes from a man in his thirties or forties in good health. J is TRBJ2-5 and V is TRBV5-1; D not certain. CDR3 in amino acids: CASSLVSQAQETQYF. CDR3 DNA sequence: TGCGCCAGCAGCTTGGTTTCGCAGGCCCAAGAGACCCAGTACTTC. Supplemented by reference TRBV5-1 and TRBJ2-5, the full variable domain reads KAGVTQTPRYLIKTRGQQVTLSCSPISGHRSVSWYQQTPGQGLQFLFEYFSETQRNKGNFPGRFSGRQFSNSRSEMNVSTLELGDSALYLCASSLVSQAQETQYFGPGTRLLVL.